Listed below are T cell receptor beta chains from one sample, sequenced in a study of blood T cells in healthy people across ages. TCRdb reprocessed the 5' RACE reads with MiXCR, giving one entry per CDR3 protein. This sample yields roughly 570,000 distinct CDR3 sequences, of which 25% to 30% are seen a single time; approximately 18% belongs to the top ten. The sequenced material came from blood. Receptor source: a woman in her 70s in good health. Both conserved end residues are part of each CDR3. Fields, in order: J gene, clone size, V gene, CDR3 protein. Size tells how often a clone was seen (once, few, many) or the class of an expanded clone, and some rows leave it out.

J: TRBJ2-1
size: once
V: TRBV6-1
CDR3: CASKAGSRDEQFF

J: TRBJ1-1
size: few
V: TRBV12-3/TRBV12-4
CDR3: CASSFHEEAFF

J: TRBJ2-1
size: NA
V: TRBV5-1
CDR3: CASSRTIVGNEQFF

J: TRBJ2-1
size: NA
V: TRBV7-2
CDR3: CASSLGGTGSYNEQFF

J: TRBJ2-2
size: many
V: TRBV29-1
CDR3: CSVESNPTGDNTGELFF

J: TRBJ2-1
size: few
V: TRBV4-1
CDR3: CASSQDSWRGKGNEQFF

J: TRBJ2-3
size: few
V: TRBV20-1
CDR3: CSASPGTGNTDTQYF

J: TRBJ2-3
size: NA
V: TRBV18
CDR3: CASPPRQQGVTDTQYF

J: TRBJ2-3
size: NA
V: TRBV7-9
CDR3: CASSTTAKGADTQYF

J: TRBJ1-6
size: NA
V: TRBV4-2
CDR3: CASSPRIYNSPLHF

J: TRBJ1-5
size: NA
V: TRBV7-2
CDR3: CASSSTAGSQPQHF

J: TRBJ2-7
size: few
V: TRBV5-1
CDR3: CASSLGGTGVGEQYF

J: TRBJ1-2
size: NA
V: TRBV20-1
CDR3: CSAPTRANYGYTF

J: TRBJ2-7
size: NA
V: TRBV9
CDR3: CASSVTDSPYEQYF

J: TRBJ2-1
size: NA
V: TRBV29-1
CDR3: CSVELADPSYNEQFF

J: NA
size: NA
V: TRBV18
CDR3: CASAAGTRMGEQYF

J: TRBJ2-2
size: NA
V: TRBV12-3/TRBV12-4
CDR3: CASSLRGEGGELFF

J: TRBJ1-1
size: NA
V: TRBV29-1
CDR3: CSVAPYTEAFF

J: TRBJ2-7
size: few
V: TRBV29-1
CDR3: CSVGNEGLEQYF

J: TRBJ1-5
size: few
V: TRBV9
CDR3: CASSRTGFNQPQHF

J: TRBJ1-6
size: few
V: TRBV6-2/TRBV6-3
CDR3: CASGQSGNSPLHF

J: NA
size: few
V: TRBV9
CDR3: CASSPVGVSYEQYF

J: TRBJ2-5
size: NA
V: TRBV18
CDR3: CASSPRDVETQYF

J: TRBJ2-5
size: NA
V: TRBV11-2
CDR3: CASSLGSRGSETQYF

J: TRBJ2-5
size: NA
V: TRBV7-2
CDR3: CASSWAGKSQETQYF

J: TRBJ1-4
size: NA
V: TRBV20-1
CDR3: CSAWDRGELNEKLFF